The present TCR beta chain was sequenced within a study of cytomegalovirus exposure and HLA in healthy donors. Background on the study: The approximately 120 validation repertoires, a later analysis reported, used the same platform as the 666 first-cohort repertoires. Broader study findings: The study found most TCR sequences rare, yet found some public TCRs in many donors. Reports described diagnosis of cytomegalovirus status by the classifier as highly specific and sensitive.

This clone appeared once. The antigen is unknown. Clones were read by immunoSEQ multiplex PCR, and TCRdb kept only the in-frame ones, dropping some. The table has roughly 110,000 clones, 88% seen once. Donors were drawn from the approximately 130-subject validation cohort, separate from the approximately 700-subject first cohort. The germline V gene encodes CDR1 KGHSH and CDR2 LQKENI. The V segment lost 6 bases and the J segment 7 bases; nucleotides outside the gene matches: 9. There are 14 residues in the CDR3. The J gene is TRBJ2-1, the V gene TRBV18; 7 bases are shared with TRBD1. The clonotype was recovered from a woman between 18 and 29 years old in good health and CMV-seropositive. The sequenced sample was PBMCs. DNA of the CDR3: TGTGCCAGCTCGTTCGGGACAGCCGGAAATGAGCAGTTCTTC. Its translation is CASSFGTAGNEQFF.